This TCR beta chain came from a study of PD-1 blockade in classical Hodgkin lymphoma. About the study: Intravenous infusions of nivolumab 3 mg/kg reached patients every 2 weeks.

Whole-study results and caveats: Diminished baseline TCR diversity has been reported in newly diagnosed patients relative to healthy donors.

Brentuximab vedotin exposure varied among the patients, all of whom had relapsed after autologous stem cell transplantation. The V and J ends lost 6 bases and 5 bases respectively, with 9 bases between them. This CDR3 is 11 amino acids long. CDR1 is DFQATT and CDR2 is SNEGSKA in the germline V gene (reference sequence). Turning to this clone: Its antigen remains unidentified.

The table came from immunoSEQ multiplex PCR; TCRdb's copy has only in-frame clones and leaves some out. The sample has about 150,000 clones; 78% are singletons. The chain combines TRBV20-1 with TRBJ2-3; D might be TRBD2 (5 bases). The sequencing used peripheral blood mononuclear cells (PBMCs), collected before the second cycle of nivolumab. The TCR sequence derives from a human donor with classical Hodgkin lymphoma. The CDR3 nucleotides are TGCAGTGCCCTGGAGGAAGATACGCAGTATTTT. It encodes CSALEEDTQYF.